This TCR beta chain originates from a study of T cell responses to AZD1222 COVID-19 vaccine. The germline CDR1 and CDR2 sequences are MNHEY and SMNVEV (reference sequence). The CDR3 spans 14 residues. Trimming pared 5 bases from V and 5 bases from J, leaving 13 bases between. Libraries were prepared by immunoSEQ multiplex PCR; TCRdb keeps only in-frame clonotypes and omits some of them. The sample records 150,000 to 200,000 clones, more than 80% being singletons. This TCR was recovered from an adult who received the MenACWY meningococcal vaccine as a control. V is TRBV27 and J is TRBJ1-5; perhaps TRBD1 as D (5 bases). Sequenced here: peripheral blood, sampled 28 days after the second dose of the MenACWY control vaccine. DNA for the CDR3: TGTGCCAGCAGTCGGCAGCAGGGAGATCAGCCCCAGCATTTT. Encoded protein: CASSRQQGDQPQHF.